Detailed here is one T cell receptor beta chain. Authors' data handling: The authors estimated nucleated cell counts from reference gene primer amplification. The data were produced by immunoSEQ multiplex PCR, yet TCRdb's version contains in-frame clones alone and is incomplete. The D gene and trimming were derived from the DNA, and the V and J assignments and clone size from that table. Of 100,000 to 150,000 clones listed, 81% are singletons. The data belong to a study of blood T cell repertoires in COVID-19. Study background: COVID-19 samples, acute and convalescent, were from the United States, Italy and Spain. T cells, B-cell-depleted T cells, or PBMCs supplied cDNA or gDNA.

V lost 3 bases and J lost 5; bases outside the gene matches: 5. This CDR3 has 15 residues. The germline gives CDR1 WSHSY, CDR2 SAAADI. The receptor comes from a woman aged 50 to 65 with acute or convalescent COVID-19. The sample consisted of peripheral blood. The rearrangement uses TRBV10-2 and TRBJ2-1; 9 nucleotides match TRBD2. The CDR3 spells CASSEPAGGHNEQFF. CDR3 in DNA: TGCGCCAGCAGTGAACCAGCGGGAGGCCACAATGAGCAGTTCTTC.